Below, 23 T cell receptor beta chains from the same sample are listed, as sequenced in a study of Ad26.COV2.S vaccination and SARS-CoV-2 variants. Method: immunoSEQ multiplex PCR; TCRdb's copy keeps in-frame clones and lacks some. The sample records roughly 700,000 clones, about 90% being singletons. As for treatment: roughly 18 received Ad26.COV2.S at low or high dose, single or two shots; a few received placebo; per-sample allocation not given. Each sample was drawn 63 days after the first injection (of vaccine or placebo). The sample consisted of peripheral blood, taken in a trial of Ad26.COV2.S vaccine versus placebo. The receptors were sampled from a person aged 18-60 years who received the Ad26.COV2.S COVID-19 vaccine or a placebo.

In its sample, this clone was seen a few times. V is TRBV4-2 and J is TRBJ2-7; TRBD2 aligns across 11 bases. The V gene's germline CDR1 is LGHNA and CDR2 YNFKEQ. The trim removed 1 base at V and 4 bases at J, leaving 9 bases unmatched. The CDR3 covers 17 residues. CDR3 nucleotide sequence: TGTGCCAGCAGCCAAGGCCCCACTAGCGGGAGTACGTACGAGCAGTACTTC. Encoded protein: CASSQGPTSGSTYEQYF.

This chain connects TRBV6-1 to TRBJ1-4, with a weak D call TRBD1 (5 bases). The germline V and J ends were trimmed by 3 bases and 2 bases, with 10 bases remaining between them. The CDR3 is made up of 15 amino acids. The germline CDR1 and CDR2 sequences are MNHNS and SASEGT. The CDR3 loop reads CASSDWGGTNEKLFF. CDR3 DNA sequence: TGTGCCAGCAGTGATTGGGGCGGGACTAATGAAAAACTGTTTTTT.

V and J are TRBV2 and TRBJ1-1; 8 bases agree with TRBD1. Germline trimming cut 5 bases from V and 3 bases from J; bases unmatched to any gene: 5. The CDR3 spans 14 residues. Germline lookup yields CDR1 SNHLY and CDR2 FYNNEI. For the CDR3, the DNA is TGTGCCAGCAGTCCGGACAGGGCGGACACTGAAGCTTTCTTT. Protein: CASSPDRADTEAFF.

The chain combines TRBV3-1 (or the pseudogene TRBV3-2) with TRBJ1-5, with 7 positions matching TRBD1. Losses at the gene ends were 4 bases for V and 7 bases for J; bases not matched to a gene: 7. The length of the CDR3 is 14 residues. The germline V gene has CDR1 LGHDT and CDR2 YNNKEL (reference sequence). The CDR3 DNA reads as TGTGCCAGCAGCCCCTGGACAGGCCACCAGCCCCAGCATTTT. This sequence encodes CASSPWTGHQPQHF.

The J gene is TRBJ1-2, the V gene TRBV9; TRBD1 might be the D (6 bases). V was cut by 4 bases and J by 3 bases, with 16 bases left in between. Germline V gene data show CDR1 as SGDLS and CDR2 as YYNGEE. This CDR3 comprises 15 residues. The CDR3 here is CASSPEPSGDYGYTF. CDR3 bases: TGTGCCAGCAGCCCGGAGCCCTCAGGGGACTATGGCTACACCTTC.

This chain uses TRBV6-4 with TRBJ1-5; 8 bases map to TRBD1. After removal of 8 bases from V and 0 bases from J, the junction contained 12 bases not matched to a gene. CDR3 length equals 17 residues. Germline V lookup: CDR1 MRHNA, CDR2 SNTAGT. The CDR3: CASPRDRRLYSNQPQHF. The CDR3 bases are TGTGCCAGCCCCCGGGACAGGCGGCTTTATAGCAATCAGCCCCAGCATTTT.

This CDR3 is CASSPDRVSTDTQYF. The CDR3 DNA is TGTGCCAGCTCACCGGACAGGGTATCCACAGATACGCAGTATTTT. The V call is TRBV18, the J call TRBJ2-3; 8 bases line up with TRBD1. V lost 3 bases and J lost 2; bases outside the gene matches: 4. CDR1 is KGHSH and CDR2 is LQKENI in the germline V gene. This CDR3 spans 15 amino acids.

The V and J genes are TRBV5-6 and TRBJ2-3; D is possibly TRBD1 (5 bases). Germline values: CDR1 SGHDT, CDR2 YYEEEE. V shed 4 bases and J shed 5 bases, with 14 bases lying between them. CDR3 length: 14 amino acids. CDR3 in amino acids: CASSLLGLRDTQYF. As DNA, the CDR3 is TGTGCCAGCAGCCTACTGGGGCTCAGAGATACGCAGTATTTT.

This clone showed up just once. V gene TRBV20-1 combines with J gene TRBJ2-1; 8 bases line up with TRBD2. V gave up 3 bases and J gave up 7 bases; unmatched junction bases: 8. The CDR3 contains 14 residues. Germline V gene data show CDR1 as DFQATT and CDR2 as SNEGSKA (reference sequence). CDR3 sequence reads: CSASDGRAPNEQFF. The DNA of the CDR3 is TGCAGTGCTAGTGACGGGAGGGCCCCGAATGAGCAGTTCTTC.

This chain joins TRBV18 and TRBJ1-5, with D possibly TRBD1 on 6 matching bases. Germline CDR1 is KGHSH and CDR2 is LQKENI. V was shortened by 3 bases and J by 0 bases, with 9 bases between the two germline ends. The CDR3 extends over 15 amino acids. The CDR3 loop is CASSPRDTSNQPQHF. Written as DNA, the CDR3 is TGTGCCAGCTCACCCCGGGACACTAGCAATCAGCCCCAGCATTTT.

V and J are TRBV7-9 and TRBJ1-5; no reliable D call. The CDR3 consists of 14 residues. Germline CDR1 and CDR2: SEHNR and FQNEAQ (reference sequence). Deletions cut 4 bases from V and 0 bases from J, with 7 bases between. The CDR3 sequence: CASSSQISNQPQHF. CDR3 coding DNA: TGTGCCAGCAGCTCTCAGATTAGCAATCAGCCCCAGCATTTT.

V is TRBV5-1 and J is TRBJ2-7; 7 bases are a match to TRBD1. This CDR3 contains 13 residues. Germline assignment: CDR1 SGHRS and CDR2 YFSETQ. V shed 4 bases and J 12 bases; nucleotides not matched to a gene: 13. CDR3: CASSEALRDRLYF. For the CDR3, the DNA is TGCGCCAGCAGCGAGGCCCTCCGGGACAGATTGTACTTC.

Comments on this clone: Distinct nucleotide sequences in the sample also encode this CDR3. The V call is TRBV18, the J call TRBJ1-1; D is unclear. The CDR3 runs 13 residues. V gave up 3 bases and J gave up 1 base, with 6 bases separating them. The germline gives CDR1 KGHSH, CDR2 LQKENI. This chain's CDR3 is CASSPAGNTEAFF. For the CDR3, the DNA is TGTGCCAGCTCACCTGCCGGGAACACTGAAGCTTTCTTT. The full variable domain, in which reference TRBV18 and TRBJ1-1 provide the parts outside the CDR3, is NAGVMQNPRHLVRRRGQEARLRCSPMKGHSHVYWYRQLPEEGLKFMVYLQKENIIDESGMPKERFSAEFPKEGPSILRIQQVVRGDSAAYFCASSPAGNTEAFFGQGTRLTVV.

The chain carries TRBV19 and TRBJ1-5; D perhaps matches TRBD1 (6 bases). This CDR3 comprises 15 residues. Trimming left V 3 bases short and J 1 base short, with 10 bases between. Germline V gene data show CDR1 as LNHDA and CDR2 as SQIVND (reference sequence). CDR3 sequence reads: CASSIPGASNQPQHF. The DNA for the CDR3 is TGTGCCAGTAGTATTCCGGGGGCAAGCAATCAGCCCCAGCATTTT.

J is TRBJ2-7 and V is TRBV2; TRBD1 matches at 10 bases. The germline V gene encodes CDR1 SNHLY and CDR2 FYNNEI. The ends lost 2 bases at V and 5 bases at J; junction bases unmatched: 6. CDR3 length equals 15 residues. CDR3 DNA sequence: TGTGCCAGCAGTGAAAGGACAGGGGGTTCCCACGAGCAGTACTTC. Its translation is CASSERTGGSHEQYF.

The genes are TRBV11-3 and TRBJ2-7, with D unclear. V lost 3 bases and J 2 bases, leaving 8 bases between the germline ends. CDR3 length equals 13 residues. CDR1 and CDR2 from the germline V gene are SGHNT and YENEEA. The CDR3 region has the DNA TGTGCCAGCAGCTTGGGTGAAGCCTACGAGCAGTACTTC. Its protein is CASSLGEAYEQYF.

The chain has TRBV11-1 and TRBJ2-7, with 10 bases that match TRBD2. J gave up 2 bases and V 6 bases, and 4 bases lay outside the gene matches. Germline CDR1 reads SGHAT; CDR2 reads FQDESV (reference sequence). This CDR3 has 14 amino acids. CDR3 nucleotide sequence: TGTGCCAGCAGTTGGACTAGCGGCCCCTACGAGCAGTACTTC. Its protein is CASSWTSGPYEQYF.

V usage is TRBV4-3 and J usage is TRBJ2-1; 9 nucleotides align to TRBD1. The CDR3 covers 16 residues. CDR1 and CDR2 (germline): LGHNA, YSLEER. V lost 3 bases, J lost 7 bases, and 10 bases stayed unmatched. The CDR3 spells CASSHPGRTGVNEQFF. The CDR3 bases are TGCGCCAGCAGCCACCCCGGGCGGACAGGGGTTAATGAGCAGTTCTTC.

CDR3 sequence (DNA): TGTGCCAGCAGTACCATTAGGTACAGGGGTTGTGGCAAAAACATTCAGTACTTC. Protein sequence: CASSTIRYRGCGKNIQYF. This rearrangement joins TRBV6-4 to TRBJ2-4; the match to TRBD1 covers 7 bases. The CDR3 is 18 residues long. The ends lost 5 bases at V and 3 bases at J; junction bases unmatched: 16. Germline loops: CDR1 MRHNA, CDR2 SNTAGT.

The chain has TRBV25-1 and TRBJ1-2; no clear D gene. CDR1 is MGHDK and CDR2 is SYGVNS in the germline V gene. CDR3 size: 13 residues. The V gene lost 1 base and the J gene lost 6 bases, with 9 bases spanning the gap. The CDR3 DNA sequence: TGTGCCAGCAGTGAATTTGCCCGGGATGGCTACACCTTC. The encoded protein is CASSEFARDGYTF.

The chain has TRBV19 and TRBJ1-4; 11 bases align to TRBD1. Germline CDR1 reads LNHDA; CDR2 reads SQIVND (reference sequence). The CDR3 totals 14 residues. V shed 7 bases, J shed 10 bases, and the junction held 8 bases outside the gene matches. Here the CDR3 DNA reads TGTGCCAGTACCCTGGACAGGGGGCAAGGAAAACTGTTTTTT. It translates to CASTLDRGQGKLFF.

The rearrangement links TRBV27 to TRBJ1-1; perhaps TRBD1 as D (5 bases). V lost 5 bases and J 4 bases, leaving 8 bases between the germline ends. The CDR3 totals 12 residues. CDR1 MNHEY and CDR2 SMNVEV come from the germline V gene (reference sequence). CDR3 sequence (DNA): TGTGCCAGCAGTCAGGGAGCCACTGAAGCTTTCTTT. It specifies CASSQGATEAFF.

This chain joins TRBV7-9 and TRBJ2-2; TRBD1 matches at 7 bases. Per the germline V gene, CDR1 is SEHNR and CDR2 is FQNEAQ (reference sequence). The CDR3 runs 16 residues. Trimming removed 5 bases from V and 2 bases from J; junction bases left unmatched: 8. The CDR3 loop is CASSTPGGQNTGELFF. CDR3 in DNA: TGTGCCAGCAGCACCCCAGGGGGACAAAACACCGGGGAGCTGTTTTTT.